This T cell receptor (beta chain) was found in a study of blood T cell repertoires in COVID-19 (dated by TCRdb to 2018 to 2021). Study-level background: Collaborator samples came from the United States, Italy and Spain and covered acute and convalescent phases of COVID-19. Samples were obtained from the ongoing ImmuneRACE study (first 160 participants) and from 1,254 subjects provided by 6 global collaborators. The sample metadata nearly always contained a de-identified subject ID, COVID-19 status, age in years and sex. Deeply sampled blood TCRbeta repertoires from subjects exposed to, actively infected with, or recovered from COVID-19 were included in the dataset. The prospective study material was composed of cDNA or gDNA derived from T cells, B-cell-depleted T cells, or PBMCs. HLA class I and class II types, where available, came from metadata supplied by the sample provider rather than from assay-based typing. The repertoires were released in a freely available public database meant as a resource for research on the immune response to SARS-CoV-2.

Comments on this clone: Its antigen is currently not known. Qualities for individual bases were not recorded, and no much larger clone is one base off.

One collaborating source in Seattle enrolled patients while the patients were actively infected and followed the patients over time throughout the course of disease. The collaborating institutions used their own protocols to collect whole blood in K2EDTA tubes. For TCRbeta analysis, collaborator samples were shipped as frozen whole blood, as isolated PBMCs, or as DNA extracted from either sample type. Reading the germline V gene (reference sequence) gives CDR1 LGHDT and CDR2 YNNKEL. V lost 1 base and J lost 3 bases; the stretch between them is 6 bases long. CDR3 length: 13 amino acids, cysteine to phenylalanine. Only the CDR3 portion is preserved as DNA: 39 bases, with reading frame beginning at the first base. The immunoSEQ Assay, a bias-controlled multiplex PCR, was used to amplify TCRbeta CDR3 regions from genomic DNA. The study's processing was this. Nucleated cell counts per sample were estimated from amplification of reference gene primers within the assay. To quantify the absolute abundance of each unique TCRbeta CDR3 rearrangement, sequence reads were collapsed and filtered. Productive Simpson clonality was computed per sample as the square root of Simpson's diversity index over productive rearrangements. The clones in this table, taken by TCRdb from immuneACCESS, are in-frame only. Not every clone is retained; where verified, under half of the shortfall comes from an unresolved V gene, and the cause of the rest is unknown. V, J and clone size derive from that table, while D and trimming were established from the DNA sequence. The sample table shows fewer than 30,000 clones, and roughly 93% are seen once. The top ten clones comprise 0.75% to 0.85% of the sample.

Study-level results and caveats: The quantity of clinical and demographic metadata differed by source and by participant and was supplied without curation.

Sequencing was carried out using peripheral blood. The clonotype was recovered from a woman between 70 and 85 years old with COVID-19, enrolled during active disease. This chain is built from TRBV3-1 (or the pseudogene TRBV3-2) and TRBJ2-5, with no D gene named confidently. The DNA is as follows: TGTGCCAGCAGCCAAGTCCGGGAAGAGACCCAGTACTTC. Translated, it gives CASSQVREETQYF.